This passage covers 5 T cell receptor beta chains from one sample sequenced in a study of immune characterization of retroperitoneal liposarcoma. TCRdb re-analysed the PCR reads in MiXCR, keeping a single row per CDR3 protein. The table records about 10,000 distinct CDR3 sequences, about a quarter of them present only once. The sample taken for sequencing was tumor tissue. Receptors originate from a female donor with retroperitoneal liposarcoma.

The rearrangement links TRBV6-1 to TRBJ1-6; tentative D call: TRBD1 (5 bases). The CDR3 extends over 14 amino acids. Trimming left V 3 bases short and J 8 bases short, with 11 bases between. CDR1 is MNHNS, CDR2 SASEGT, per germline. The CDR3: CASSEWGRDSPLHF. The CDR3 DNA reads as TGTGCCAGCAGTGAGTGGGGCAGGGATTCACCCCTCCACTTT.

This clonotype is medium-sized (0.01 to 0.1%) in the sample. This sequence joins TRBV7-6 and TRBJ2-7, with D hard to call. Trimming removed 1 base from V and 1 base from J, with 2 bases in between. This CDR3 is built from 12 residues. The germline gives CDR1 SGHVS, CDR2 FNYEAQ. CDR3 region: CASSLVSYEQYF. DNA of the CDR3: TGTGCCAGCAGCTTAGTTTCCTACGAGCAGTACTTC.

This clonotype was counted between two and nine times. The V and J genes are TRBV6-1 and TRBJ1-5; D remains unclear. Germline CDR1 reads MNHNS; CDR2 reads SASEGT. Trimming removed 4 bases from V and 4 bases from J, with 8 bases in between. This CDR3 has 13 residues. CDR3 in amino acids: CASSAPHNQPQHF. The CDR3 nucleotides read TGTGCCAGCAGTGCCCCCCATAATCAGCCCCAGCATTTT.

This clonotype was seen only a few times. The gene calls are TRBV10-3 and TRBJ2-1, with 7 positions matching TRBD1. The trim removed 2 bases at V and 3 bases at J, leaving 4 bases unmatched. Germline CDR1 reads ENHRY; CDR2 reads SYGVKD. The CDR3 consists of 15 residues. The CDR3 sequence: CAISEMSGGYNEQFF. The CDR3 DNA follows: TGTGCCATCAGTGAGATGTCAGGGGGCTACAATGAGCAGTTCTTC.

This clonotype has more than one count but fewer than ten. V usage is TRBV6-1 and J usage is TRBJ2-1, with a weak D call TRBD1 (5 bases). The DNA end lines up better with TRBJ2-7; the J call may be wrong. Germline V CDR1 and CDR2: MNHNS, SASEGT. CDR3 length: 15 amino acids. The CDR3 spells CASSEALGAYNEQYF. For the CDR3, the DNA is TGTGCCAGCAGTGAAGCCCTAGGGGCCTACAATGAGCAGTACTTC.